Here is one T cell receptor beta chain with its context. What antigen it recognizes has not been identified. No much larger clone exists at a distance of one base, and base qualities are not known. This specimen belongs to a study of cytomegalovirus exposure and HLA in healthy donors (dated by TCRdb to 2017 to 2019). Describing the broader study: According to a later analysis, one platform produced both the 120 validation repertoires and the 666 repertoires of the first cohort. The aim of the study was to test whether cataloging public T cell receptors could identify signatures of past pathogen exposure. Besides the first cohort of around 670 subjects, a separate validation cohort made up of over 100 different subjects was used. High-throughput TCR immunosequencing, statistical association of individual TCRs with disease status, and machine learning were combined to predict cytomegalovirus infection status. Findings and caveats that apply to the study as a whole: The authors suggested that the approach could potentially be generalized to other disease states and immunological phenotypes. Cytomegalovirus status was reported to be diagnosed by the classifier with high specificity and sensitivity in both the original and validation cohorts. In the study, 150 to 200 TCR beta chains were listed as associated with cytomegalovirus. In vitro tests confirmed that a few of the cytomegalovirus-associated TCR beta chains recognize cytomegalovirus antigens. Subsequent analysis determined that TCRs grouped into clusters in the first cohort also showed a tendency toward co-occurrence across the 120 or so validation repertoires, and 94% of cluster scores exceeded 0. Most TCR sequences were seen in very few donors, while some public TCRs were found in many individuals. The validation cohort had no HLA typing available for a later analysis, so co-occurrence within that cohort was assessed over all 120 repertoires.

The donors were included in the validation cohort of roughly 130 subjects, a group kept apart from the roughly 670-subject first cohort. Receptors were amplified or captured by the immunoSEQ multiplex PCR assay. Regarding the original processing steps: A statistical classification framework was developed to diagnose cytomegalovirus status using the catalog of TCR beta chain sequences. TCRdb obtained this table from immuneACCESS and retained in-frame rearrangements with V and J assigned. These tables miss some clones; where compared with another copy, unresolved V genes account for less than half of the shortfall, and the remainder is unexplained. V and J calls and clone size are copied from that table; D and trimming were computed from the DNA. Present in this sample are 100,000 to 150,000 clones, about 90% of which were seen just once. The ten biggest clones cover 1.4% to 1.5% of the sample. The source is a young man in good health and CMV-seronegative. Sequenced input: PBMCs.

The CDR3 protein is CASSLAAGFRADTQYF. In nucleotide form, the sequence is TGTGCCAGCAGCTTAGCTGCCGGTTTTCGAGCAGATACGCAGTATTTT. The chain is made from TRBV11-3 and TRBJ2-3; too little of a D gene remains to name it. The CDR3 sequence holds 16 residues, the cysteine and phenylalanine included. Left in the record is the CDR3 DNA by itself, 48 bases read in frame from the first base. Relative to germline, V is 1 base shorter and J is 4 bases shorter, with 15 bases between their ends. The germline V gene specifies SGHNT as CDR1 and YENEEA as CDR2.